The present T cell receptor beta chain was sequenced within a study of Ad26.COV2.S vaccination and SARS-CoV-2 variants. The germline gives CDR1 KGHDR, CDR2 SFDVKD. The CDR3 extends over 15 amino acids. Trimming left V 4 bases short and J 6 bases short, with 18 bases between. Study conclusions and caveats: Considerable breadth of spike-specific CD8+ and CD4+ T cell responses has reportedly been documented following vaccination. Vaccine and placebo groups showed comparable non-spike TCR breadth. Vaccine recipients showed a spike-specific TCR breadth that was higher than in placebo recipients.

A word on this clone: Its matching antigen is unknown.

This table comes from immunoSEQ multiplex PCR, and its TCRdb copy is limited to in-frame clones, with some not included. The sample includes under 150,000 clones, 70% to 90% seen only once; the top ten take 4.5% to 6%. This sample comprised peripheral blood, obtained after recovery from COVID-19. This receptor was identified in a human donor who had recovered from COVID-19. This sequence joins TRBV24-1 and TRBJ2-7; possible D gene TRBD2, 6 bases. The CDR3: CATSEPGTVTPEQYF. The CDR3 nucleotides are TGTGCCACCAGTGAACCGGGGACTGTAACTCCCGAGCAGTACTTC.